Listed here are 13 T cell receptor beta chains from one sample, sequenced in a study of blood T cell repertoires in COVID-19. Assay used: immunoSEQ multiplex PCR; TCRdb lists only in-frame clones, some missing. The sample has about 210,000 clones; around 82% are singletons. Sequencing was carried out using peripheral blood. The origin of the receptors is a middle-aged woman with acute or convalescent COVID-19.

In nucleotides, the CDR3 is TGTGCCAGCAGCTCCCCGGTTAGCGGGGGGGCCCGCAATGAGCAGTTCTTC. Amino acid sequence: CASSSPVSGGARNEQFF. The genes are TRBV7-3 and TRBJ2-1, with TRBD2 matching over 11 bases. This CDR3 spans 17 amino acids. Germline V gene sequence: CDR1 SGHTA, CDR2 FQGTGA. The V segment lost 4 bases and the J segment 6 bases; nucleotides outside the gene matches: 11.

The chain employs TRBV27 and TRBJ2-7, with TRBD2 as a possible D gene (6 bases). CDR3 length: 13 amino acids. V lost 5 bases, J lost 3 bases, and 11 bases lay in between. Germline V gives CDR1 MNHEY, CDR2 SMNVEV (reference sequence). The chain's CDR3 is CASSPRGLYEQYF. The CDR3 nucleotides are TGTGCCAGCAGTCCCCGGGGACTCTACGAGCAGTACTTC.

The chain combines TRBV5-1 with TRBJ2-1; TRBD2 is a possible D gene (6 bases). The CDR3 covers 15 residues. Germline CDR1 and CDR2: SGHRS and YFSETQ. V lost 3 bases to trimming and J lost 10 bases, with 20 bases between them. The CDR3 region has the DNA TGCGCCAGCAGCTCTTGGTTGGAACGGGGGAAAGAGCAGTTCTTC. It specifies CASSSWLERGKEQFF. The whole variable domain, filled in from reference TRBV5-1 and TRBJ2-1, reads KAGVTQTPRYLIKTRGQQVTLSCSPISGHRSVSWYQQTPGQGLQFLFEYFSETQRNKGNFPGRFSGRQFSNSRSEMNVSTLELGDSALYLCASSSWLERGKEQFFGPGTRLTVL.

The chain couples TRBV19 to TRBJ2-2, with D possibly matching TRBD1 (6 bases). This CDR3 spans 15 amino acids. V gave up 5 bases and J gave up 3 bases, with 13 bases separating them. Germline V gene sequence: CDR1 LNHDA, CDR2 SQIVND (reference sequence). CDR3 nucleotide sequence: TGTGCCAGTAGTCTCCGGACAGTCTACACCGGGGAGCTGTTTTTT. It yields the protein CASSLRTVYTGELFF.

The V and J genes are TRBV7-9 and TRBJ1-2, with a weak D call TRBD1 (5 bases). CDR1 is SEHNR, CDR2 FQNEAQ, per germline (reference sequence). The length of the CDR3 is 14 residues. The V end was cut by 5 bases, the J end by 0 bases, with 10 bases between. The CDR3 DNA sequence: TGTGCCAGCAGCCCGGACACGCCTAACTATGGCTACACCTTC. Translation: CASSPDTPNYGYTF.

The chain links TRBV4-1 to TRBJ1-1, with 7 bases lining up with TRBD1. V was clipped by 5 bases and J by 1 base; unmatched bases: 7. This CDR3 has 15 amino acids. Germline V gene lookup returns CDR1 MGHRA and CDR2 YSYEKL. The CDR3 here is CASSLMTGQNTEAFF. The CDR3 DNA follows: TGCGCCAGCAGCTTGATGACAGGGCAGAACACTGAAGCTTTCTTT.

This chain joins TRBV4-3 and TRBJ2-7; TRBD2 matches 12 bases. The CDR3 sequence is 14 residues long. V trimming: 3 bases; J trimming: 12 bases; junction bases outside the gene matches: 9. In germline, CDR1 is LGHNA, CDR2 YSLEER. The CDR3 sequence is CASSQTRTSGKTYF. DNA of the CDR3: TGCGCCAGCAGCCAGACAAGGACTAGCGGGAAAACGTACTTC.

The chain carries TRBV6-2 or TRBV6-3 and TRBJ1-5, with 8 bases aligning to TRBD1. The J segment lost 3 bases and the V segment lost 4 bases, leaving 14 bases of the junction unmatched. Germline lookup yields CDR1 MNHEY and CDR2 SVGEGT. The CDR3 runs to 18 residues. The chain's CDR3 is CASSLSYRGAASNQPQHF. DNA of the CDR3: TGTGCCAGCAGTTTGAGTTACAGGGGGGCCGCATCCAATCAGCCCCAGCATTTT.

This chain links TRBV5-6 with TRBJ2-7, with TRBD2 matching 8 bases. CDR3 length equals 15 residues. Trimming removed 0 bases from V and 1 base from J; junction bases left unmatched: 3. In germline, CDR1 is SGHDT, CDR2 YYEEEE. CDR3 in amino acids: CASSLGGLGSYEQYF. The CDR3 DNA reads TGTGCCAGCAGCTTGGGGGGACTAGGATCCTACGAGCAGTACTTC.

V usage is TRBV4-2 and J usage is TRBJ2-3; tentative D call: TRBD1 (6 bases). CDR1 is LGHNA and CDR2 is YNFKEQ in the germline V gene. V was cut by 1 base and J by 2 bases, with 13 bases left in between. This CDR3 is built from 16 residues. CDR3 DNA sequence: TGTGCCAGCAGCCAAGTCAGACAGGAGAACACAGATACGCAGTATTTT. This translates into CASSQVRQENTDTQYF.

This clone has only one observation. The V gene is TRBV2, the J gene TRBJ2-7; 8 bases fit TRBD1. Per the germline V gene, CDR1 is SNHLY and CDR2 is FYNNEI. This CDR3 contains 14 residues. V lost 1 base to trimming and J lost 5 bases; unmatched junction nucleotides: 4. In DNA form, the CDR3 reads TGTGCCAGCAGTGAAGGGCAGGGGGCGGACGAGCAGTACTTC. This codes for CASSEGQGADEQYF.

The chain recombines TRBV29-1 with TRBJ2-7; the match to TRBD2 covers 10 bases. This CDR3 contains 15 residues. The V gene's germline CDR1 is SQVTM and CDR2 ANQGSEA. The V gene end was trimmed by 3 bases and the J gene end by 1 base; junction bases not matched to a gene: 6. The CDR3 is CSVESSGGLSYEQYF. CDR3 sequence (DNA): TGCAGCGTTGAGTCTAGCGGGGGATTATCCTACGAGCAGTACTTC.

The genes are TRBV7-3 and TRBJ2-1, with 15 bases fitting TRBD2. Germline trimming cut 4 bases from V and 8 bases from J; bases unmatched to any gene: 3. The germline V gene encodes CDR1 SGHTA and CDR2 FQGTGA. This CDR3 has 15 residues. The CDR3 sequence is CASSWTSGGAHEQFF. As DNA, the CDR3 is TGTGCCAGCAGCTGGACTAGCGGGGGGGCACATGAGCAGTTCTTC.